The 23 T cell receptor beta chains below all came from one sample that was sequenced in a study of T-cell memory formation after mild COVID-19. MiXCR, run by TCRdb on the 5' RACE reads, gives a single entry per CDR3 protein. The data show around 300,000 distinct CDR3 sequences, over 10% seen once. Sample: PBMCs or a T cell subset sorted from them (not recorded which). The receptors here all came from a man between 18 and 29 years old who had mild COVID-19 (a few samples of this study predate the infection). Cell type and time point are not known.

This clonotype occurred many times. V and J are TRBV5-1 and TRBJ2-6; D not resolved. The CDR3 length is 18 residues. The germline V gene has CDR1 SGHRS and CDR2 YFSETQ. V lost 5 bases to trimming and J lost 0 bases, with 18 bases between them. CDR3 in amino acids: CASRFVRTRYSGANVLTF. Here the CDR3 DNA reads TGCGCCAGCAGATTTGTGCGGACCAGGTACTCTGGGGCCAACGTCCTGACTTTC.

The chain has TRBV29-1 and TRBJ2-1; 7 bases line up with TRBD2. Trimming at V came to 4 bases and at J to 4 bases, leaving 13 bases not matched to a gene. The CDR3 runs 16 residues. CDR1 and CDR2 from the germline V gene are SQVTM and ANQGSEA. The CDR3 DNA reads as TGCAGCGTTGGCTTTCGTTTGGCGGGGGAGTACAATGAGCAGTTCTTC. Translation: CSVGFRLAGEYNEQFF.

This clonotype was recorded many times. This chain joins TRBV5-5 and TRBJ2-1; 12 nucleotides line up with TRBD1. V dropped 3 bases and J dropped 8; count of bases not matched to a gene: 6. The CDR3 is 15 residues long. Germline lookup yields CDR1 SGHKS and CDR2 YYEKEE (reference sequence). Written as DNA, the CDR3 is TGTGCCAGCAGCTCGCCGGGACAGGGGGCATATGAGCAGTTCTTC. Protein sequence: CASSSPGQGAYEQFF.

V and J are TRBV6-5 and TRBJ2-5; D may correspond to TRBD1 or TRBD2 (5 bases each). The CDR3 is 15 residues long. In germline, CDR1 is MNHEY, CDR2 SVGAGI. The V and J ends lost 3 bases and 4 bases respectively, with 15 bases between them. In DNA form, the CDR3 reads TGTGCCAGCAGTTATCAGAGGGGCCGCGCAGAGACCCAGTACTTC. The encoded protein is CASSYQRGRAETQYF.

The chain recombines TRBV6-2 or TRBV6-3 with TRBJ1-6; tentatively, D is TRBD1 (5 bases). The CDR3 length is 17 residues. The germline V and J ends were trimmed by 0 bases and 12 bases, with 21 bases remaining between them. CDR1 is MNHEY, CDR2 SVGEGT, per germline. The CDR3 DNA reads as TGTGCCAGCAGTTACTCGGGGACGCCCGATATGCATTTACCCCTCCACTTT. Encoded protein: CASSYSGTPDMHLPLHF.

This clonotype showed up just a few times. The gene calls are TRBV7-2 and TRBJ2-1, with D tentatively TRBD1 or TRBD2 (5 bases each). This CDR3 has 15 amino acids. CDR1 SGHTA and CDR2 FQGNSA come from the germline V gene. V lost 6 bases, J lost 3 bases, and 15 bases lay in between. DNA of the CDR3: TGTGCCAGCAGTTCGGGACCTGCCATCTACAATGAGCAGTTCTTC. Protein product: CASSSGPAIYNEQFF.

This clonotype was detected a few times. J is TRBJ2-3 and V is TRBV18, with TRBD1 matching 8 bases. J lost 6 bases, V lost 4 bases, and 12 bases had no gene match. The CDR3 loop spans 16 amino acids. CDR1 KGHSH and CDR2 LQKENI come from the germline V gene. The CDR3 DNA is TGTGCCAGCTCACAATCTTTGACAGGGGCTGCGGATACGCAGTATTTT. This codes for CASSQSLTGAADTQYF.

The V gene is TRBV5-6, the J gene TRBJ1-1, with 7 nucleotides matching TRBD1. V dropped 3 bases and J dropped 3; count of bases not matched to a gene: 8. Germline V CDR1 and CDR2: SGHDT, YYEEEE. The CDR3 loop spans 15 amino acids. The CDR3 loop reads CASSSATGRDTEAFF. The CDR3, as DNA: TGTGCCAGCAGCTCCGCGACAGGGAGGGACACTGAAGCTTTCTTT.

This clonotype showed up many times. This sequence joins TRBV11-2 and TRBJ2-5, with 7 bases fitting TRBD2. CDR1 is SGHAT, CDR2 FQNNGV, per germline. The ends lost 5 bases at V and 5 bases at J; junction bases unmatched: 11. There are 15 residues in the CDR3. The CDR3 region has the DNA TGTGCCAGCAGCCCCCTAGGCGGGGGTTGGGAGACCCAGTACTTC. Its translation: CASSPLGGGWETQYF.

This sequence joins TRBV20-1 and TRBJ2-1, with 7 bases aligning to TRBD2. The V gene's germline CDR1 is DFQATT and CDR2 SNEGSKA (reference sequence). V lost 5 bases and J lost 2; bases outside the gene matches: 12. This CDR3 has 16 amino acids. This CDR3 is CSAVSGGRVPYNEQFF. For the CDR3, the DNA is TGCAGTGCTGTATCGGGGGGTAGGGTCCCCTACAATGAGCAGTTCTTC.

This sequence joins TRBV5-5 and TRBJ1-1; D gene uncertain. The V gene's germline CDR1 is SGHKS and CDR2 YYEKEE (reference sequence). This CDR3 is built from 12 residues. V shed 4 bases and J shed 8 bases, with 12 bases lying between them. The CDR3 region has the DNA TGTGCCAGCAGCGGTTTGGAAGCAGAAGCTTTCTTT. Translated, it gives CASSGLEAEAFF.

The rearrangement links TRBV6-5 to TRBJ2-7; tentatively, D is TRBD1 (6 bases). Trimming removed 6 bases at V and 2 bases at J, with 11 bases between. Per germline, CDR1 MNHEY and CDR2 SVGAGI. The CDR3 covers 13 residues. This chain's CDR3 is CASSPDSTYEQYF. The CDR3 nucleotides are TGTGCCAGCAGCCCGGACAGTACCTACGAGCAGTACTTC.

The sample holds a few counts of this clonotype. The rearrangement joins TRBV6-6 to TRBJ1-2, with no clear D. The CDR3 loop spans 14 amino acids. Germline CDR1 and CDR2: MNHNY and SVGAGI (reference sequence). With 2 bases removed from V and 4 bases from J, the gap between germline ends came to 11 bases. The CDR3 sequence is CASSYGTHGYGYTF. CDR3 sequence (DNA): TGTGCCAGCAGTTACGGAACCCACGGCTATGGCTACACCTTC.

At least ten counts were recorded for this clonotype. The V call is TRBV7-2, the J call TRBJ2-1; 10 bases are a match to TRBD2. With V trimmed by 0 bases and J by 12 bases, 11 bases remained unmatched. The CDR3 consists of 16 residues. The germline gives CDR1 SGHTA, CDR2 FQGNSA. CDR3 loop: CASSLAGTSVAGRQFF. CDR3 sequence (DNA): TGTGCCAGCAGCTTAGCCGGGACTAGCGTCGCAGGGCGGCAGTTCTTC.

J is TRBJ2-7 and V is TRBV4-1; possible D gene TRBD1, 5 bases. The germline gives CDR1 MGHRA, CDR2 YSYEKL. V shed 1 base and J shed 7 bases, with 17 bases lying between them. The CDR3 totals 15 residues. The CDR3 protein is CASSQVSDMTWEQYF. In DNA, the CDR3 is TGCGCCAGCAGCCAAGTCTCGGACATGACGTGGGAGCAGTACTTC.

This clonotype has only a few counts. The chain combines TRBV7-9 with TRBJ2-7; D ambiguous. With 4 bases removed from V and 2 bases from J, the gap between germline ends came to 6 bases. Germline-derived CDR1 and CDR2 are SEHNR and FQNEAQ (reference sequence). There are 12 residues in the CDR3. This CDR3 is CASSYVTYEQYF. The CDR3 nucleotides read TGTGCCAGCAGCTACGTCACCTACGAGCAGTACTTC.

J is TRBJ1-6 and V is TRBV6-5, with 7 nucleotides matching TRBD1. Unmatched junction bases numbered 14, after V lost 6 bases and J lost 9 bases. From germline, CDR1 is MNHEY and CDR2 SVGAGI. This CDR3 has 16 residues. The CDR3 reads CASSRDRVSGSSPLHF. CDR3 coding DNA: TGTGCCAGCAGCCGAGACAGGGTGAGCGGAAGTTCACCCCTCCACTTT.

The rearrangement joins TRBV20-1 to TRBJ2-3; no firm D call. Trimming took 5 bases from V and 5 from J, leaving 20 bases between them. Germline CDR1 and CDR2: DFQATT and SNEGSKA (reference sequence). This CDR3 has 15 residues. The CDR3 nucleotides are TGCAGTGCTGGCCAGCTAGGGTCCCAGCGAGATACGCAGTATTTT. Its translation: CSAGQLGSQRDTQYF.

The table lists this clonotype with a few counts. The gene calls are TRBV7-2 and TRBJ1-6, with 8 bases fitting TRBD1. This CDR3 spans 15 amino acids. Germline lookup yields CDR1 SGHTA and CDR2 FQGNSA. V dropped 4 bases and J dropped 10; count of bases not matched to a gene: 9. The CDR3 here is CASSYGTGSQSPLHF. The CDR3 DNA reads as TGTGCCAGCAGCTACGGGACAGGCTCTCAGTCACCCCTCCACTTT. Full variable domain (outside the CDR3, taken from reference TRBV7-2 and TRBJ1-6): GAGVSQSPSNKVTEKGKDVELRCDPISGHTALYWYRQSLGQGLEFLIYFQGNSAPDKSGLPSDRFSAERTGGSVSTLTIQRTQQEDSAVYLCASSYGTGSQSPLHFGNGTRLTVT.

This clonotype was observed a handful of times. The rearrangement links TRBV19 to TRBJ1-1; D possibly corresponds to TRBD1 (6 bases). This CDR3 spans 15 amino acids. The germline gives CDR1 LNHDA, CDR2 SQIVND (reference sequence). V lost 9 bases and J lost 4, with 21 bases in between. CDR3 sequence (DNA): TGTGCCAGCCAAGTAAGGAACAGGGCTGGCACTGAAGCTTTCTTT. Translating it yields CASQVRNRAGTEAFF. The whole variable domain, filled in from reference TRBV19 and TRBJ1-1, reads DGGITQSPKYLFRKEGQNVTLSCEQNLNHDAMYWYRQDPGQGLRLIYYSQIVNDFQKGDIAEGYSVSREKKESFPLTVTSAQKNPTAFYLCASQVRNRAGTEAFFGQGTRLTVV.

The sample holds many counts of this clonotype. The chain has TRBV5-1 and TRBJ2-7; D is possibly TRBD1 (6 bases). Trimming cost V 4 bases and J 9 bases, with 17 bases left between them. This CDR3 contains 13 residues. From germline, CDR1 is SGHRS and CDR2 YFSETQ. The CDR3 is CASSGTTGPRQYF. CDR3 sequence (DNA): TGCGCCAGCAGCGGGACGACAGGACCTCGGCAGTACTTC.

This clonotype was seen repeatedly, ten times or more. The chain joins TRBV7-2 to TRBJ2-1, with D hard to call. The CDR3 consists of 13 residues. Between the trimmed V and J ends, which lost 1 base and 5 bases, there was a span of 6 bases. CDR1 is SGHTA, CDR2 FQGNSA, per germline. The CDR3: CASSLGWDNEQFF. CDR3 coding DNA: TGTGCCAGCAGCTTAGGCTGGGACAATGAGCAGTTCTTC.

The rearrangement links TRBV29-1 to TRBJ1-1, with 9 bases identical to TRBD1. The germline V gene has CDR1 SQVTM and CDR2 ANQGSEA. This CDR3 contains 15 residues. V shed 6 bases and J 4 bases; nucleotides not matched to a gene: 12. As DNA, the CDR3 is TGCAGCGTGCGAAGCGCGACAGGGGGTGGCACTGAAGCTTTCTTT. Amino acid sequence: CSVRSATGGGTEAFF.